This T cell receptor (beta chain) was sequenced for a study of T cell repertoires in cytomegalovirus infection. About the study: Based on public TCR beta signatures, there were indications of CMV infection and of a matching HLA type.

This clonotype occurred many times. As yet, its antigen is unknown. Each CDR3 protein gets one entry after TCRdb re-called the reads with MiXCR. The data hold about 260,000 distinct CDR3 sequences, with roughly an eighth observed a single time. The J segment lost 6 bases and the V segment lost 4 bases, leaving 5 bases of the junction unmatched. Germline CDR1 is SGHVS and CDR2 is FQNEAQ. The length of the CDR3 is 14 residues. Study conclusions and caveats: HLA-C-restricted CMV clonotypes gave the most frequent clonotype in two of eight donors.

The receptor's source is a human donor in good health (CMV status not recorded). Some clones in this sample may be carry-over from other donors' samples. The chain employs TRBV7-8 and TRBJ2-3; 9 bases align to TRBD1. Sequencing was performed on PBMCs. The CDR3 sequence is CASSSGQGRDTQYF. The CDR3 bases are TGTGCCAGCAGCTCTGGACAGGGGCGGGATACGCAGTATTTT. The full variable domain, rest sourced from reference TRBV7-8 and TRBJ2-3, is GAGVSQSPRYKVAKRGQDVALRCDPISGHVSLFWYQQALGQGPEFLTYFQNEAQLDKSGLPSDRFFAERPEGSVSTLKIQRTQQEDSAVYLCASSSGQGRDTQYFGPGTRLTVL.